This T cell receptor (beta chain) was profiled in a study of T cells of healthy individuals. In this sample, this clonotype turned up many times. TCRdb called the 5' RACE reads again in MiXCR, with one record for every CDR3 protein. The sample consists of around 100,000 distinct CDR3 sequences, approximately 16% of them appearing once. V gave up 3 bases and J gave up 7 bases; unmatched junction bases: 6. Germline values: CDR1 SGHDT, CDR2 YYEEEE. The CDR3 runs to 13 residues. This clonotype originated in a human donor in good health. The chain uses TRBV5-6 and TRBJ1-2; 7 bases map to TRBD1. The CDR3 coding sequence is TGTGCCAGCAGCTCTCCGGGACAGCGTGGCTACACCTTC. This sequence encodes CASSSPGQRGYTF.